These 9 T cell receptor beta chains were sequenced from one sample in a study of Graves' ophthalmopathy and Graves' hyperthyroidism. Researchers took RNA transcripts and amplified TCR beta CDR3 regions from them. The first round was an RT-PCR with HTBI primers, and the second round was a multiplex PCR. TCRdb reanalysed the multiplex PCR reads using MiXCR and keeps one entry per CDR3 protein. Of 170,000 or so distinct CDR3 sequences in the sample, under 40% were seen once. Specimen: peripheral blood. The receptors were gathered from a woman aged 40 to 49 with Graves' ophthalmopathy.

This clonotype was recorded many times. The chain has TRBV25-1 and TRBJ2-6; D gene unclear. Trimming took off 8 bases at V and 0 bases at J, with 5 bases between the two ends. Germline CDR1 reads MGHDK; CDR2 reads SYGVNS. The CDR3 is made up of 13 amino acids. The CDR3 sequence: CASCYSGANVLTF. For the CDR3, the DNA is TGTGCCAGCTGTTACTCTGGGGCCAACGTCCTGACTTTC. The variable domain in full, with the rest retrieved from reference TRBV25-1 and TRBJ2-6, is EADIYQTPRYLVIGTGKKITLECSQTMGHDKMYWYQQDPGMELHLIHYSYGVNSTEKGDLSSESTVSRIRTEHFPLTLESARPSHTSQYLCASCYSGANVLTFGAGSRLTVL.

The chain employs TRBV20-1 and TRBJ1-1, with TRBD1 matching over 10 bases. This CDR3 has 13 amino acids. Germline V gene data show CDR1 as DFQATT and CDR2 as SNEGSKA (reference sequence). With 5 bases clipped from V and 4 bases from J, the junction kept 4 bases outside the gene matches. CDR3 nucleotide sequence: TGCAGTGCTGGCGGGACAGGGGTCACTGAAGCTTTCTTT. Translating it yields CSAGGTGVTEAFF.

This clonotype came up many times. This sequence joins TRBV29-1 and TRBJ2-3; 11 positions agree with TRBD2. The CDR3 extends over 16 amino acids. Germline V CDR1 and CDR2: SQVTM, ANQGSEA. V lost 3 bases and J lost 2; bases outside the gene matches: 7. Written as DNA, the CDR3 is TGCAGCGTTGATCTAGCGGGAGGTTCTCCCACAGATACGCAGTATTTT. Translated, it gives CSVDLAGGSPTDTQYF.

This clonotype has only a few counts. CDR3 DNA: TGTGCCTGGGCGACAGGGGCTGACTACGAGCAGTACTTC. This encodes CAWATGADYEQYF. The chain joins TRBV28 to TRBJ2-7; 8 nucleotides align to TRBD1. From germline, CDR1 is MDHEN and CDR2 SYDVKM. This CDR3 region has 13 residues. Losses at the gene ends were 11 bases for V and 3 bases for J; bases not matched to a gene: 9.

In nucleotides, the CDR3 is TGTGCCAGTCCGACGGACAACTATGGCTACACCTTC. Translated: CASPTDNYGYTF. The rearrangement joins TRBV28 to TRBJ1-2; D gene unclear. Trimming stripped 9 bases from V and 2 bases from J, with 10 bases between. Germline V gene sequence: CDR1 MDHEN, CDR2 SYDVKM. The CDR3 is made up of 12 amino acids.

V is TRBV29-1 and J is TRBJ2-4; a weak D match, TRBD2 (5 bases). CDR3 length equals 15 residues. Per the germline V gene, CDR1 is SQVTM and CDR2 is ANQGSEA. Trimming removed 6 bases from V and 0 bases from J, with 15 bases in between. CDR3 amino acids: CSVREGWVAKNIQYF. The CDR3 nucleotides are TGCAGCGTGAGAGAGGGATGGGTAGCCAAAAACATTCAGTACTTC.

This clonotype has a count of ten or more. The chain carries TRBV7-2 and TRBJ1-5; the D gene is possibly TRBD1 (6 bases). Germline V gene sequence: CDR1 SGHTA, CDR2 FQGNSA. The V end lost 5 bases, the J end lost 4 bases, and 15 bases lay between the germline ends. The CDR3 is made up of 15 amino acids. The CDR3, as DNA: TGTGCCAGCAGCCGGGGGGGGACACAAAATCAGCCCCAGCATTTT. This codes for CASSRGGTQNQPQHF.

This clonotype was counted a few times. The gene calls are TRBV12-3 or TRBV12-4 and TRBJ2-7, with 10 bases lining up with TRBD2. This CDR3 is 15 amino acids long. V was clipped by 1 base and J by 6 bases; unmatched bases: 6. CDR3 bases: TGTGCCAGCAGTTTAGTGGCTAGCGGGAGTCGCGAGCAGTACTTC. As protein: CASSLVASGSREQYF.

V is TRBV7-2 and J is TRBJ1-1; TRBD1 agrees at 8 bases. CDR3 length equals 14 residues. Germline V gives CDR1 SGHTA, CDR2 FQGNSA. The junction had 6 bases not matched to a gene; V was cut back by 5 bases and J by 4 bases. The CDR3 sequence is CASSPNGQGTEAFF. The DNA for the CDR3 is TGTGCCAGCAGCCCCAACGGACAGGGCACTGAAGCTTTCTTT.